These 28 T cell receptor beta chains came from one sample sequenced in a study of T cell clones after liver transplantation. Libraries were prepared by immunoSEQ multiplex PCR; TCRdb keeps only in-frame clonotypes and omits some of them. The profile shows 95,000 to 110,000 clones, 80% to 90% of them singletons. Source: CD4+ T cells from blood, taken approximately 50 months after liver transplant. The receptor source for this set is a human patient who received a liver transplant. The graft donor may account for some of the T cells.

V and J are TRBV2 and TRBJ1-1; 7 bases are a match to TRBD1. Germline CDR1 is SNHLY and CDR2 is FYNNEI. The CDR3 covers 15 residues. V lost 7 bases to trimming and J lost 4 bases; unmatched junction nucleotides: 12. CDR3 sequence (DNA): TGTGCCAGCACCGAAGTTCAACAGGGGAGCACTGAAGCTTTCTTT. Translating gives CASTEVQQGSTEAFF.

This chain joins TRBV2 and TRBJ2-3; 12 bases agree with TRBD2. The CDR3 is 15 amino acids. V was clipped by 6 bases and J by 3 bases; unmatched bases: 4. Germline-derived CDR1 and CDR2 are SNHLY and FYNNEI. Here the CDR3 reads CASSLTSGGTDTQYF. As DNA, the CDR3 is TGTGCCAGCAGCTTGACTAGCGGGGGAACAGATACGCAGTATTTT.

The rearrangement joins TRBV10-3 to TRBJ1-2; D possibly corresponds to TRBD1 (5 bases). Trimming left V 6 bases short and J 2 bases short, with 10 bases between. CDR1 and CDR2 from the germline V gene are ENHRY and SYGVKD. The CDR3 runs 13 residues. In DNA, the CDR3 is TGTGCCATCAGGCTAGCAGGGAACTATGGCTACACCTTC. It codes for CAIRLAGNYGYTF.

In nucleotides, the CDR3 is TGTGCCAGCAGTTTGAACCTTCAGGGCTACACCTTC. This sequence encodes CASSLNLQGYTF. The J gene is TRBJ1-2, the V gene TRBV28; D is unresolved. Germline V gene data show CDR1 as MDHEN and CDR2 as SYDVKM. V dropped 3 bases and J dropped 8 bases, with 10 bases sitting between them. The CDR3 runs to 12 residues.

This chain uses TRBV5-1 with TRBJ2-5, with D perhaps TRBD1 or TRBD2 (6 bases each). Germline V CDR1 and CDR2: SGHRS, YFSETQ. The V and J ends lost 0 bases and 7 bases respectively, with 19 bases between them. CDR3 length: 16 amino acids. The CDR3 nucleotides read TGCGCCAGCAGCTTGGATGGACGGAGCGGAGGGGGGACCCAGTACTTC. Protein sequence: CASSLDGRSGGGTQYF.

This clone was detected only once. The chain recombines TRBV7-6 with TRBJ1-1; a weak D match, TRBD1 (6 bases). Trimming took 1 base from V and 4 from J, leaving 7 bases between them. The CDR3 length is 13 residues. CDR1 SGHVS and CDR2 FNYEAQ come from the germline V gene. CDR3 DNA sequence: TGTGCCAGCAGCTTAGGAGGGGGCACTGAAGCTTTCTTT. This codes for CASSLGGGTEAFF. Together with reference TRBV7-6 and TRBJ1-1, the CDR3 gives the full variable domain: GAGVSQSPRYKVTKRGQDVALRCDPISGHVSLYWYRQALGQGPEFLTYFNYEAQQDKSGLPNDRFSAERPEGSISTLTIQRTEQRDSAMYRCASSLGGGTEAFFGQGTRLTVV.

The CDR3 DNA sequence: TGTGCCAGCAGTCAGGGGGCAAACTATGGCTACACCTTC. Amino acids: CASSQGANYGYTF. The gene calls are TRBV6-6 and TRBJ1-2; the match to TRBD1 covers 8 bases. The CDR3 contains 13 residues. Germline trimming cut 5 bases from V and 2 bases from J; bases unmatched to any gene: 1. Germline V lookup: CDR1 MNHNY, CDR2 SVGAGI (reference sequence).

The V call is TRBV5-8, the J call TRBJ1-2, with D maybe TRBD1 (5 bases). CDR1 is SGHTS and CDR2 is YDEGEE in the germline V gene. The CDR3 is 14 amino acids. The ends were cut back, 7 bases at V and 0 bases at J, with 13 bases in the middle. CDR3 amino acids: CASPAGGTNYGYTF. The CDR3 DNA sequence: TGTGCCAGCCCCGCGGGGGGGACTAACTATGGCTACACCTTC.

The chain joins TRBV4-1 to TRBJ1-5; 7 bases match TRBD1. The V gene end was trimmed by 0 bases and the J gene end by 7 bases; junction bases not matched to a gene: 9. Germline loops: CDR1 MGHRA, CDR2 YSYEKL. This CDR3 contains 16 residues. The CDR3 nucleotides read TGCGCCAGCAGCCAAGAAACACGACAGGGCAGGCAGCCCCAGCATTTT. Its translation is CASSQETRQGRQPQHF.

As concerns this clone: Other DNA sequences within the sample encode an identical CDR3. The V gene is TRBV30, the J gene TRBJ1-5, with TRBD1 as a possible D gene (5 bases). The CDR3 runs 13 residues. V lost 5 bases to trimming and J lost 1 base, with 9 bases between them. Germline values: CDR1 GTSNPN, CDR2 SVGIG (reference sequence). As DNA, the CDR3 is TGTGCCTGGGACGGGGGGAGCAATCAGCCCCAGCATTTT. It translates to CAWDGGSNQPQHF.

The V gene is TRBV4-1, the J gene TRBJ2-5; D possibly corresponds to TRBD1 (7 bases). In germline, CDR1 is MGHRA, CDR2 YSYEKL. The germline V and J ends were trimmed by 0 bases and 4 bases, with 9 bases remaining between them. This CDR3 is built from 14 residues. The CDR3, as DNA: TGCGCCAGCAGCCAAGACAGGGGGGTAGAGACCCAGTACTTC. It translates to CASSQDRGVETQYF.

The chain joins TRBV5-5 to TRBJ1-4; D uncertain. This CDR3 is built from 15 residues. Germline CDR1 SGHKS, CDR2 YYEKEE (reference sequence). The V and J ends lost 0 bases and 0 bases respectively, with 6 bases between them. The CDR3 DNA reads TGTGCCAGCAGCTTGGGGACGGCAACTAATGAAAAACTGTTTTTT. As protein: CASSLGTATNEKLFF.

The rearrangement uses TRBV9 and TRBJ2-7; a possible D gene is TRBD1 (6 bases). Germline V gives CDR1 SGDLS, CDR2 YYNGEE. Between the trimmed V and J ends, which lost 6 bases and 3 bases, there was a span of 16 bases. The CDR3 runs 14 residues. The CDR3 spells CASNKGQYNYEQYF. The DNA of the CDR3 is TGTGCCAGCAACAAAGGACAGTACAACTACGAGCAGTACTTC.

The CDR3 loop reads CASSLGTGSFLPEAFF. CDR3 coding DNA: TGTGCCAGCAGCCTTGGGACAGGGAGTTTTCTTCCTGAAGCTTTCTTT. V usage is TRBV9 and J usage is TRBJ1-1; 9 nucleotides agree with TRBD1. This CDR3 is built from 16 residues. CDR1 is SGDLS, CDR2 YYNGEE, per germline. Losses at the gene ends were 4 bases for V and 6 bases for J; bases not matched to a gene: 13.

The J gene is TRBJ2-3, the V gene TRBV7-8; TRBD2 agrees at 7 bases. CDR1 is SGHVS, CDR2 FQNEAQ, per germline. Losses at the gene ends were 3 bases for V and 5 bases for J; bases not matched to a gene: 17. This CDR3 comprises 18 residues. The CDR3 nucleotides are TGTGCCAGCAGCTTCAGAAGCGGGATCACCACGACGGGAGATACGCAGTATTTT. Translating it yields CASSFRSGITTTGDTQYF.

This rearrangement joins TRBV30 to TRBJ1-2; D gene ambiguous. The CDR3 extends over 14 amino acids. Germline V gene sequence: CDR1 GTSNPN, CDR2 SVGIG (reference sequence). V was pared by 7 bases and J by 2 bases, with 17 bases between. The CDR3 coding sequence is TGTGCCTCTCGAGAGGACTTTGGGAACTATGGCTACACCTTC. Protein: CASREDFGNYGYTF.

This chain links TRBV7-9 with TRBJ2-1; D may be TRBD2 (6 bases). Germline V gene data show CDR1 as SEHNR and CDR2 as FQNEAQ (reference sequence). The CDR3 totals 13 residues. With 1 base removed from V and 10 bases from J, the gap between germline ends came to 11 bases. The CDR3 here is CASSLGEAREQFF. As DNA, the CDR3 is TGTGCCAGCAGCTTAGGGGAGGCGAGGGAGCAGTTCTTC.

The gene calls are TRBV5-4 and TRBJ1-2; no reliable D call. Germline values: CDR1 SGHNT, CDR2 YYREEE (reference sequence). V lost 4 bases and J lost 6, with 13 bases in between. The CDR3 totals 13 residues. CDR3 in amino acids: CASSPSLQDGYTF. CDR3 nucleotides: TGTGCCAGCAGCCCCTCCCTCCAGGATGGCTACACCTTC.

The genes are TRBV6-5 and TRBJ1-2; D is ambiguous. The germline gives CDR1 MNHEY, CDR2 SVGAGI. The ends were cut back, 0 bases at V and 7 bases at J, with 15 bases in the middle. CDR3 size: 15 residues. The CDR3 reads CASSYSLSGFSGYTF. CDR3 in DNA: TGTGCCAGCAGTTACTCCCTCTCTGGGTTTTCTGGCTACACCTTC.

This chain uses TRBV5-1 with TRBJ2-2, with a possible D match to TRBD2 (5 bases). CDR1 is SGHRS, CDR2 YFSETQ, per germline. The CDR3 has 18 residues. Trimming took 0 bases from V and 6 from J, leaving 21 bases between them. Here the CDR3 reads CASSLAPVRDSEAGELFF. CDR3 nucleotide sequence: TGCGCCAGCAGCTTGGCTCCGGTCCGGGATTCGGAGGCCGGGGAGCTGTTTTTT.

This rearrangement joins TRBV2 to TRBJ1-1; 7 bases fit TRBD1. This CDR3 has 14 amino acids. CDR1 and CDR2 from the germline V gene are SNHLY and FYNNEI. V trimming: 6 bases; J trimming: 1 base; junction bases outside the gene matches: 5. CDR3 sequence (DNA): TGTGCCAGCAGGCCCCAGGGGGGGAACACTGAAGCTTTCTTT. It codes for CASRPQGGNTEAFF.

For this clone: This clone may be a read error of a much larger clone one base away. Other DNA sequences from this sample encode an identical CDR3 as well. This chain uses TRBV18 with TRBJ2-7, with D uncertain. The V gene lost 1 base and the J gene lost 1 base, with 2 bases spanning the gap. The CDR3 is 12 residues long. The V gene's germline CDR1 is KGHSH and CDR2 LQKENI. CDR3 protein: CASSPQSYEQYF. The CDR3 region has the DNA TGTGCCAGCTCACCACAGTCCTACGAGCAGTACTTC.

The sample holds a few counts of this clone. The gene calls are TRBV28 and TRBJ1-5; a weak D match, TRBD1 (6 bases). V was trimmed by 8 bases and J by 0 bases, leaving 17 bases between them. CDR3 size: 16 residues. Germline lookup yields CDR1 MDHEN and CDR2 SYDVKM. The DNA for the CDR3 is TGTGCCAGCCTCTTGGGGGGGCTGTATAGCAATCAGCCCCAGCATTTT. Translation gives CASLLGGLYSNQPQHF. Combining the CDR3 with reference TRBV28 and TRBJ1-5 gives the whole variable domain DVKVTQSSRYLVKRTGEKVFLECVQDMDHENMFWYRQDPGLGLRLIYFSYDVKMKEKGDIPEGYSVSREKKERFSLILESASTNQTSMYLCASLLGGLYSNQPQHFGDGTRLSIL.

V is TRBV4-1 and J is TRBJ2-6, with D possibly being TRBD2 (6 bases). Germline-derived CDR1 and CDR2 are MGHRA and YSYEKL. Trimming removed 6 bases from V and 0 bases from J, with 15 bases in between. The CDR3 is 17 amino acids. The CDR3 nucleotides are TGCGCCAGCAGTCTTCGGGGCGGGATCTCTGGGGCCAACGTCCTGACTTTC. Residues: CASSLRGGISGANVLTF.

The chain recombines TRBV10-1 with TRBJ2-1; 7 bases match TRBD2. With 0 bases clipped from V and 1 base from J, the junction kept 3 bases outside the gene matches. Germline V CDR1 and CDR2: WNHNN, SYGVQD (reference sequence). The CDR3 totals 16 residues. In nucleotides, the CDR3 is TGCGCCAGCAGTGAGTCGACTAGCAGTTCCTACAATGAGCAGTTCTTC. Translated, it gives CASSESTSSSYNEQFF.

The chain links TRBV7-2 to TRBJ2-5; 10 nucleotides match TRBD2. Germline CDR1 and CDR2: SGHTA and FQGNSA. V lost 5 bases to trimming and J lost 4 bases; unmatched junction nucleotides: 10. The CDR3 extends over 16 amino acids. DNA of the CDR3: TGTGCCAGCAGCCGAGAAGCGGGGGGGCCGGGAGAGACCCAGTACTTC. Translation: CASSREAGGPGETQYF.

CDR3 nucleotides: TGTGCCAGTAGTATTGGAGTAATGAACACTGAAGCTTTCTTT. It codes for CASSIGVMNTEAFF. V and J are TRBV19 and TRBJ1-1, with no clear D. The V and J ends lost 3 bases and 0 bases respectively, with 8 bases between them. Looked up from germline, CDR1 is LNHDA and CDR2 is SQIVND (reference sequence). The CDR3 has 14 amino acids. The entire variable domain, with the rest obtained from reference TRBV19 and TRBJ1-1, is as follows: DGGITQSPKYLFRKEGQNVTLSCEQNLNHDAMYWYRQDPGQGLRLIYYSQIVNDFQKGDIAEGYSVSREKKESFPLTVTSAQKNPTAFYLCASSIGVMNTEAFFGQGTRLTVV.

The chain is built from TRBV12-5 and TRBJ1-2; a weak D match, TRBD1 (5 bases). V dropped 6 bases and J dropped 4 bases, with 18 bases sitting between them. The CDR3 covers 15 residues. The germline CDR1 and CDR2 sequences are LGHNT and FRNRAP. As DNA, the CDR3 is TGTGCTAGTGGGGGCTGGGGCGAAGAACGCTATGGCTACACCTTC. It translates to CASGGWGEERYGYTF.